Detailed here is one T cell receptor (beta chain). This clone showed up just a few times. Its target antigen remains unknown. Per-base quality was not reported, and no clone a single base away is much larger than it. These data belong to a study of blood T cell repertoires in COVID-19 (dated by TCRdb to about 2020). About the investigation overall: Samples covering the acute and convalescent phases of COVID-19 were provided by collaborators in the United States, Italy and Spain. The prospective study material was composed of cDNA or gDNA derived from T cells, B-cell-depleted T cells, or PBMCs. The dataset comprised deeply sampled blood TCRbeta repertoires from subjects exposed to, actively infected with, or recovered from COVID-19. The repertoires were made available in a free public database intended to serve as a resource for research on the immune response to SARS-CoV-2. Samples were obtained from the ongoing ImmuneRACE study (first 160 participants) and from over 1,000 subjects provided by 6 global collaborators. Sample metadata almost always included a de-identified subject ID, COVID-19 status, age in years and sex. HLA class I and class II types, where available, came from metadata supplied by the sample provider rather than from assay-based typing. Overall study results and their limits: Clinical and demographic metadata were provided uncurated, with the amount varying by source and participant.

V loses 2 bases of germline sequence and J loses 7 bases, and the interval between the two ends is 23 bases. The germline V gene supplies CDR1 MDHEN and CDR2 SYDVKM. Spanning cysteine to phenylalanine, the CDR3 consists of 17 amino acids. CDR3 DNA is the only sequence kept; it has 51 bases, read in frame from the first base. In Seattle, one collaborating source enrolled patients while the infection was active and tracked those patients longitudinally over the course of disease. Collaborating institutions collected whole blood in K2EDTA tubes following their own protocols. Collaborator samples were shipped for TCRbeta analysis as frozen whole blood, isolated PBMCs, or DNA extracted from either sample type. TCRbeta CDR3 regions were amplified from genomic DNA by means of the immunoSEQ Assay, a bias-controlled multiplex PCR. Turning to the authors' computational methods: Within the assay, amplification of reference gene primers was used to estimate how many nucleated cells each sample contained. Sequence reads were collapsed and filtered to measure the absolute abundance of every unique TCRbeta CDR3 rearrangement. Productive Simpson clonality was computed per sample as the square root of Simpson's diversity index over productive rearrangements. TCRdb took over this immuneACCESS table, retaining in-frame rearrangements with V and J assigned. Such tables are incomplete; in checked studies, under half of the missing clones stem from an unresolved V gene, and the remainder is unexplained. V and J calls plus clone size are reproduced from that table; the DNA served to infer D and trimming. This sample has tens of thousands of clones in its table, and 75% to 85% of those were observed once. 8.5% to 10% of the sample goes to the ten largest clones.

Sequenced input: peripheral blood. Rearrangement joined TRBV28 to TRBJ1-1; TRBD1 is a weak D gene call, 6 bases matching. The sequence was obtained from a man aged 50 to 60 with COVID-19, enrolled during active disease. Here the CDR3 is given as CASSLLKLTGPRDEAFF. At the DNA level, the sequence is TGTGCCAGCAGTTTACTTAAATTGACAGGTCCCCGAGATGAAGCTTTCTTT. Extended through the reference TRBV28 and TRBJ1-1 proteins, this CDR3 yields the full variable domain: DVKVTQSSRYLVKRTGEKVFLECVQDMDHENMFWYRQDPGLGLRLIYFSYDVKMKEKGDIPEGYSVSREKKERFSLILESASTNQTSMYLCASSLLKLTGPRDEAFFGQGTRLTVV.